A selection of T cell receptor beta chains follows, all from one sample in a study of cytomegalovirus exposure and HLA in healthy donors. Generated by immunoSEQ multiplex PCR, the TCRdb table keeps only in-frame clones and is missing some. The repertoire holds roughly 150,000 clones, with around 85% as singletons. The sample comprised PBMCs. The receptor source for this set is a woman aged 25 to 39 in good health and CMV-seronegative. Each CDR3 is given with its conserved first and last residue. The order of the fields is V gene, clone size, J gene, D gene, CDR3 DNA, CDR3 protein. A D gene is named only where the DNA matches it firmly. Size values are once, few and many counts, or a class for expanded clones, and some rows have none.

>TRBV6-1|NA|TRBJ2-7|TRBD1
TGTGCCAGCAGTGACAGGGGGCTGGCCTACGAGCAGTACTTC
CASSDRGLAYEQYF
>TRBV28|few|TRBJ2-5|TRBD2
TGTGCCAGCAGTCTGGGACTAGAATTGGAGACCCAGTACTTC
CASSLGLELETQYF
>TRBV7-2|NA|TRBJ2-7|NA
TGTGCCAGCAGCTTAGCGGCGTCCTACGAGCAGTACTTC
CASSLAASYEQYF
>TRBV29-1|NA|TRBJ1-2|TRBD1
TGCAGCGTTGAAGTCGGGACAGCAACATTCTATGGCTACACCTTC
CSVEVGTATFYGYTF
>TRBV11-2|NA|TRBJ2-5|NA
TGTGCCAGCAGCCCGGAGGGGCGGTCGGAGACCCAGTACTTC
CASSPEGRSETQYF
>TRBV10-3|NA|TRBJ2-7|NA
TGTGCCATCAGTGCCCGACAGGCCAACTACGAGCAGTACTTC
CAISARQANYEQYF
>TRBV19|NA|TRBJ1-1|NA
TGTGCCAGTAGGTCCAGGGTGAACACTGAAGCTTTCTTT
CASRSRVNTEAFF
>TRBV7-7|NA|TRBJ2-5|NA
TGTGCCAGCAGCTTAGATGTGACAACGATGGAGACCCAGTACTTC
CASSLDVTTMETQYF
>TRBV6-1|NA|TRBJ1-3|TRBD1
TGTGCCAGCAGTGATCGACAGGGAGAAAGCTCTGGAAACACCATATATTTT
CASSDRQGESSGNTIYF
>TRBV7-3|NA|TRBJ1-1|NA
TGTGCCAGCAGCTCACGAACGAACACTGAAGCTTTCTTT
CASSSRTNTEAFF
>TRBV28|NA|TRBJ2-1|NA
TGTGCCAGCAGTTTATTGGCAGGGGTGGGGACCAATGAGCAGTTCTTC
CASSLLAGVGTNEQFF
>TRBV29-1|NA|TRBJ2-7|NA
TGCAGCGTGAGGGCGTCGGGGGATTACGAGCAGTACTTC
CSVRASGDYEQYF
>TRBV7-6|NA|TRBJ2-5|TRBD1
TGTGCCAGCAGCTTTCTAGGACAGGCCGGAGCTCCAAGGGAGACCCAGTACTTC
CASSFLGQAGAPRETQYF
>TRBV19|NA|TRBJ2-3|TRBD1
TGTGCCAGTACCCCGACAGGGGGCAGCATCACAGATACGCAGTATTTT
CASTPTGGSITDTQYF
>TRBV4-3|NA|TRBJ2-2|NA
TGCGCCAGCAGCCAAGATCCGAACACCGGGGAGCTGTTTTTT
CASSQDPNTGELFF
>TRBV2|NA|TRBJ2-1|TRBD2
TGTGCCAGCAGGACTAGCGCACACAATGAGCAGTTCTTC
CASRTSAHNEQFF
>TRBV27|NA|TRBJ2-5|NA
TGTGCCAGCAGTCCAACTGGGACCCCCGATCGGGGGACCCAGTACTTC
CASSPTGTPDRGTQYF
>TRBV5-1|NA|TRBJ1-5|NA
TGCGCCAGCAGCTTGGGACCTATAAGCAATCAGCCCCAGCATTTT
CASSLGPISNQPQHF
>TRBV9|NA|TRBJ2-3|NA
TGTGCCAGCAGCGTAGATGGTGACACAGATACGCAGTATTTT
CASSVDGDTDTQYF
>TRBV6-5|few|TRBJ1-6|TRBD1
TGTGCCAGCAGCGACGGACAGGGGGCCGCTCTACCCCTCCACTTT
CASSDGQGAALPLHF
>TRBV2|once|TRBJ1-4|NA
TGTGCCAGCAGAGGGACCGCAACAACTAATGAAAAACTGTTTTTT
CASRGTATTNEKLFF
>TRBV4-1|NA|TRBJ2-3|TRBD2
TGCGCCAGCAGCCCCCGACTAGCGGGAGTGCCAGATACGCAGTATTTT
CASSPRLAGVPDTQYF
>TRBV10-2|NA|TRBJ1-5|NA
TGCGCCAGCAGTGAGTCGGGCATCTCACAGCATTTT
CASSESGISQHF
>TRBV6-1|NA|TRBJ2-1|NA
TGTGCCAGCAGAGAGGGGTTGACAAGGAATGAGCAGTTCTTC
CASREGLTRNEQFF
>TRBV6-5|NA|TRBJ2-1|NA
TGTGCCAGCAGTTACTCGGATTTGGCCAGTGAGCAGTTCTTC
CASSYSDLASEQFF
>TRBV2|once|TRBJ2-2|TRBD1
TGTGCCAGCAGTTGGGACAGCAACGCGAACACCGGGGAGCTGTTTTTT
CASSWDSNANTGELFF
>TRBV29-1|once|TRBJ2-3|NA
TGCAGCGTTGAAGGACCCCTCGATACGCAGTATTTT
CSVEGPLDTQYF
>TRBV5-8|NA|TRBJ2-7|TRBD2
TGTGCCAGCAGCCCCCGGGGGGTCCACGAGCAGTACTTC
CASSPRGVHEQYF
>TRBV7-2|NA|TRBJ2-7|NA
TGTGCCAGCAGCTTAGATATAGGGATGGACTACGAGCAGTACTTC
CASSLDIGMDYEQYF
>TRBV5-1|NA|TRBJ2-7|NA
TGCGCCAGCAGCTCGCCCAGGGAAGGCCGCTACGAGCAGTACTTC
CASSSPREGRYEQYF
>TRBV6-6|many|TRBJ2-1|NA
TGTGCCAGCTCCCCCGACGGATCCTACAATGAGCAGTTCTTC
CASSPDGSYNEQFF
>TRBV11-3|few|TRBJ2-1|NA
TGTGCCAGCAGCGTCCGTGACGGGAGCTCCTACAATGAGCAGTTCTTC
CASSVRDGSSYNEQFF
>TRBV27|NA|TRBJ2-1|NA
TGTGCCAGCAGTTTATCTTCCGGAGAAAGGTCCAATGAGCAGTTCTTC
CASSLSSGERSNEQFF
>TRBV28|few|TRBJ1-5|NA
TGTGCCAGCAGTTTAATCGCAGGGGGCAATCAGCCCCAGCATTTT
CASSLIAGGNQPQHF
>TRBV4-3|once|TRBJ1-2|NA
TGCGCCAGCAGCCAAGATAGGAGAGGGGCCTATGGCTACACCTTC
CASSQDRRGAYGYTF
>TRBV27|NA|TRBJ1-5|NA
TGTGCCAGCAGTCCCTACACGGATAGCAATCAGCCCCAGCATTTT
CASSPYTDSNQPQHF
>TRBV11-2|NA|TRBJ1-4|TRBD1
TGTGCCAGCAGCCAGGGGGCAGGGCGTGAAAAACTGTTTTTT
CASSQGAGREKLFF
>TRBV2|NA|TRBJ2-7|NA
TGTGCCAGCAGTGAAGTGGTCAGGCAGTACGAGCAGTACTTC
CASSEVVRQYEQYF
>TRBV6-1|NA|TRBJ2-4|TRBD1
TGTGCCAGCGGCCGGGACAGACAAAACATTCAGTACTTC
CASGRDRQNIQYF